The 10 T cell receptor beta chains reported below all come from one sample, sequenced in a study of cytomegalovirus exposure and HLA in healthy donors (dated by TCRdb to about 2017). The library was prepared using the immunoSEQ multiplex PCR assay. A mixture of 60 forward primers for TCR Vbeta segments and 13 reverse primers for TCR Jbeta segments was used in the multiplex PCR. TCRdb took over this immuneACCESS table, retaining in-frame rearrangements with V and J assigned. Such tables are incomplete; in checked studies, under half of the missing clones stem from an unresolved V gene, and the remainder is unexplained. A total of some 150,000 clones appear in this sample, approximately 61% of them only once. Of the sample, 2.4% falls within the top ten clones. Sequenced material: PBMCs. These receptors were collected from a woman in her 40s in good health and CMV-seronegative.

CDR3 region: CASSIETGIRTQYF. CDR3 DNA sequence: TGTGCCAGTAGTATTGAGACAGGGATTCGGACCCAGTACTTC. The rearrangement joins TRBV19 to TRBJ2-5; TRBD1 matches at 7 bases. V gave up 3 bases and J gave up 7 bases; unmatched junction bases: 8. Germline V gene sequence: CDR1 LNHDA, CDR2 SQIVND (reference sequence). The CDR3 covers 14 residues.

V and J are TRBV12-5 and TRBJ2-1; 7 positions match TRBD1. J gave up 0 bases and V 1 base, and 6 bases lay outside the gene matches. Per the germline V gene, CDR1 is LGHNT and CDR2 is FRNRAP. CDR3 length: 17 residues. DNA for the CDR3: TGTGCTAGTGGTTTGGACCGTTACAGGGGCTCCTACAATGAGCAGTTCTTC. Its protein is CASGLDRYRGSYNEQFF.

This rearrangement joins TRBV6-1 to TRBJ1-2; D perhaps matches TRBD1 (5 bases). V was clipped by 1 base and J by 4 bases, with 10 bases between them. This CDR3 has 14 amino acids. CDR1 is MNHNS and CDR2 is SASEGT in the germline V gene. The CDR3 nucleotides read TGTGCCAGCAGTGAAGGGGGGGGATTCTATGGCTACACCTTC. It yields the protein CASSEGGGFYGYTF.

In its sample, this clone was seen a few times. This chain uses TRBV10-3 with TRBJ1-2; perhaps TRBD1 as D (6 bases). Deletions cut 4 bases from V and 4 bases from J, with 16 bases between. CDR3 length: 15 residues. Germline-derived CDR1 and CDR2 are ENHRY and SYGVKD. The CDR3 spells CAISASTGSGYGYTF. For the CDR3, the DNA is TGTGCCATCAGTGCCTCCACAGGGTCAGGCTATGGCTACACCTTC.

The chain has TRBV15 and TRBJ1-3, with 7 bases identical to TRBD1. The junction had 5 bases not matched to a gene; V was cut back by 5 bases and J by 4 bases. The CDR3 loop spans 14 amino acids. Germline CDR1 is LNHNV and CDR2 is YYDKDF (reference sequence). CDR3 DNA: TGTGCCACCAGCCGGGCAGGGGGGGGAAACACCATATATTTT. Translated: CATSRAGGGNTIYF. The full variable domain, its missing parts supplied by reference TRBV15 and TRBJ1-3, is DAMVIQNPRYQVTQFGKPVTLSCSQTLNHNVMYWYQQKSSQAPKLLFHYYDKDFNNEADTPDNFQSRRPNTSFCFLDIRSPGLGDTAMYLCATSRAGGGNTIYFGEGSWLTVV.

The chain uses TRBV27 and TRBJ1-3; D not resolved. The CDR3 contains 17 residues. Per germline, CDR1 MNHEY and CDR2 SMNVEV (reference sequence). V shed 1 base and J shed 0 bases, with 13 bases lying between them. The CDR3 DNA follows: TGTGCCAGCAGTTTATTACTGTTCCACAGCTCTGGAAACACCATATATTTT. Residues: CASSLLLFHSSGNTIYF.

The J gene is TRBJ2-1, the V gene TRBV7-3; 8 positions match TRBD1. In germline, CDR1 is SGHTA, CDR2 FQGTGA. CDR3 length: 13 amino acids. Germline trimming cut 5 bases from V and 6 bases from J; bases unmatched to any gene: 3. Written as DNA, the CDR3 is TGTGCCAGCAGCCAAGGGACAGGCAATGAGCAGTTCTTC. Residues: CASSQGTGNEQFF.

V is TRBV30 and J is TRBJ2-3; 10 bases align to TRBD1. CDR3 size: 13 residues. Germline CDR1 is GTSNPN and CDR2 is SVGIG (reference sequence). Trimming removed 5 bases from V and 5 bases from J; junction bases left unmatched: 4. CDR3 loop: CAWDRGRGDTQYF. The CDR3 DNA is TGTGCCTGGGACAGGGGGCGAGGAGATACGCAGTATTTT.

The chain employs TRBV5-1 and TRBJ2-5; TRBD1 matches at 7 bases. The V gene's germline CDR1 is SGHRS and CDR2 YFSETQ. The CDR3 has 13 residues. Trimming cost V 7 bases and J 2 bases; bases outside gene matches: 5. Here the CDR3 reads CASHPQGQETQYF. For the CDR3, the DNA is TGCGCCAGCCATCCACAGGGGCAAGAGACCCAGTACTTC.

V and J are TRBV5-1 and TRBJ1-1; unclear D gene. V was pared by 1 base and J by 2 bases, with 15 bases between. This CDR3 has 16 amino acids. Germline CDR1 and CDR2: SGHRS and YFSETQ. The CDR3 loop reads CASSLNEGMRNTEAFF. The DNA of the CDR3 is TGCGCCAGCAGCTTGAACGAGGGTATGAGAAACACTGAAGCTTTCTTT. Full variable domain (rest looked up from reference TRBV5-1 and TRBJ1-1): KAGVTQTPRYLIKTRGQQVTLSCSPISGHRSVSWYQQTPGQGLQFLFEYFSETQRNKGNFPGRFSGRQFSNSRSEMNVSTLELGDSALYLCASSLNEGMRNTEAFFGQGTRLTVV.